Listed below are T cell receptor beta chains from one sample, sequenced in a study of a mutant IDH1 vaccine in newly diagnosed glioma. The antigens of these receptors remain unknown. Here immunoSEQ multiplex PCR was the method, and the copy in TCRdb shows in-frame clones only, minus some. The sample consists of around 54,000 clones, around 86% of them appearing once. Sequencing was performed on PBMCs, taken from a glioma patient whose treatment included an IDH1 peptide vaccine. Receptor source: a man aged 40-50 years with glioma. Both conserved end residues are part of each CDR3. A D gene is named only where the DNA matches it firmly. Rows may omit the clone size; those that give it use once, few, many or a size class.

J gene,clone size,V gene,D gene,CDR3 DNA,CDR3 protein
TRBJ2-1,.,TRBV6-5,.,TGTGCCAGCAGGACCAGGGGCGGGAGTTGGACTGAGCAGTTCTTC,CASRTRGGSWTEQFF
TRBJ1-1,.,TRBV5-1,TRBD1,TGCGCCAGCAGCTTGCGACTCGGACAGGGCGAAGCTTTCTTT,CASSLRLGQGEAFF
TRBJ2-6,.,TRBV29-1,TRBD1,TGCAGCGTAGGACAGGGGACTGCTGGGGCCAACGTCCTGACTTTC,CSVGQGTAGANVLTF
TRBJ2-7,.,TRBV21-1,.,TGTGCCAGCAGCCACCCAGCCAAGAATCCCTACGAGCAGTACTTC,CASSHPAKNPYEQYF
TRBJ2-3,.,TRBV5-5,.,TGTGCCAGCAGCTTGGCCGGGGACTCGAGGAATACGCAGTATTTT,CASSLAGDSRNTQYF
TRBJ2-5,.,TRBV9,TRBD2,TGTGCCAGCAGCCCCTGGGCTAGCGGGGAAGAGACCCAGTACTTC,CASSPWASGEETQYF
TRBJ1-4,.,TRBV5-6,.,TGTGCCAGCAGCTATAGGGGTATGTCTGAAAAACTGTTTTTT,CASSYRGMSEKLFF
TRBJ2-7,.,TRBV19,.,TGTGCCAGTAGTATGGCAGGGACTTACGAGCAGTACTTC,CASSMAGTYEQYF
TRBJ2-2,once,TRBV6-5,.,TGTGCCAGCAGTTACGGCCCCGGCTGGGAGCTGTTTTTT,CASSYGPGWELFF
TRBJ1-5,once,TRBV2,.,TGTGCCAGCAGTGAAGCTGGGGGGTTTTATAGCAATCAGCCCCAGCATTTT,CASSEAGGFYSNQPQHF
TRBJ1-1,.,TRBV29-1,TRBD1,TGCAGCGGGGGACAGGGGAACCTCTTGAACACTGAAGCTTTCTTT,CSGGQGNLLNTEAFF
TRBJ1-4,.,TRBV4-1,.,TGCGCCAGCAGCCAAGCGGGGAGGGATGAAAAACTGTTTTTT,CASSQAGRDEKLFF
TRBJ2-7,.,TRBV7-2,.,TGTGCCAGCAGCTTAGGTTTCGGGAGTGGCGAGCAGTACTTC,CASSLGFGSGEQYF
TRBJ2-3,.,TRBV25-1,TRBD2,TGTGCCAGCAGTCGGAGCGGGAGGGTCACAGATACGCAGTATTTT,CASSRSGRVTDTQYF
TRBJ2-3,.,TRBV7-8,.,TGTGCCAGCAGCCCCGGGGGTGGCGGTGCAGGCGATACGCAGTATTTT,CASSPGGGGAGDTQYF
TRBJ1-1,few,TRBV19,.,TGTGCCAGTATGGTGGCAGTCCTGGGAAACACTGAAGCTTTCTTT,CASMVAVLGNTEAFF
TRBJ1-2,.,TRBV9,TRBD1,TGTGCCAGCAGCGTAGGACAGGGTTCCTATGGCTACACCTTC,CASSVGQGSYGYTF
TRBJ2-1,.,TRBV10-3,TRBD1,TGTGCCATCAGAACCGGGACAGGGGGCATCAATGAGCAGTTCTTC,CAIRTGTGGINEQFF
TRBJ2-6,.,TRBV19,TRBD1,TGTGCCAGTAACTCACAGCTCAACAGGGGGTCCCTCGGGGCCAACGTCCTGACTTTC,CASNSQLNRGSLGANVLTF
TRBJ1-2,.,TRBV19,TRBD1,TGTGCCAGTAGTATAGGGCGGGACAGGGTAATCTATGGCTACACCTTC,CASSIGRDRVIYGYTF
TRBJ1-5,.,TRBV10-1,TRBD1,TGCGCCAGCAGAATGCCACCGGGACAGGGGGCATCGGGTAGCAATCAGCCCCAGCATTTT,CASRMPPGQGASGSNQPQHF
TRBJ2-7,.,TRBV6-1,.,TGTGCCAGCAGTGTGGAGAGCTCCTACGAGCAGTACTTC,CASSVESSYEQYF
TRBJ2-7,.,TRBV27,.,TGTGCCAGCAGTTCCCTCCGAGGTGGGCGGAACTTCCTGGACTACGAGCAGTACTTC,CASSSLRGGRNFLDYEQYF
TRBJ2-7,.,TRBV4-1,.,TGCGCCAGCAGCCAAGCGGTAAAGGCCTACGAGCAGTACTTC,CASSQAVKAYEQYF
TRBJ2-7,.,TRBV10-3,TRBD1,TGTGCCATCAGTGAGTCGAGGGCAGGGGGCTACGAGCAGTACTTC,CAISESRAGGYEQYF
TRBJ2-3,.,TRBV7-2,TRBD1,TGTGCCAGCAGCTTAGTAGGGACAGGGAGCACAGATACGCAGTATTTT,CASSLVGTGSTDTQYF